The T cell receptor beta chain under discussion was sequenced for a study of cytomegalovirus exposure and HLA in healthy donors. General study results and limits: A later analysis showed that HLA-associated TCR beta chains had undergone more clonal expansion than equally common others. Reports showed the classifier diagnosing cytomegalovirus status with high specificity and sensitivity.

PCR employed 60 Vbeta and 13 Jbeta primers. Some clones are missing from TCRdb's copy, which holds only in-frame ones; the method was immunoSEQ multiplex PCR. Of 200,000 to 250,000 clones in the sample, approximately 83% were seen once. Per germline, CDR1 MNHEY and CDR2 SVGAGI. This CDR3 spans 15 amino acids. V shed 7 bases and J shed 8 bases, with 20 bases lying between them. In this sample, this clone turned up once. The antigen remains unidentified. The chain employs TRBV6-5 and TRBJ1-4; possibly TRBD1 for D (5 bases). The origin of this receptor is a boy younger than 10 in good health and CMV-seronegative. The material sequenced was PBMCs. The CDR3 DNA reads TGTGCCAGCAAACCTAAGGGGAGGGCAGACGAAAAACTGTTTTTT. It translates to CASKPKGRADEKLFF.